These 22 T cell receptor beta chains share one sample of origin, sequenced in a study of brain T cells in children with intractable seizures. Specified time point: blood from clinic visit 5 months post-surgery; TSC patient then seizure free. Only in-frame clones appear in the TCRdb table, and some are missing; sequencing was by immunoSEQ multiplex PCR. The sample lists hundreds of thousands of clones, nearly 95% occurring once. The sequenced sample was peripheral blood, obtained more than 4 months after surgery. The receptors were gathered from a boy under two years old with tuberous sclerosis and intractable seizures.

The rearrangement links TRBV7-9 to TRBJ2-7; possible D gene TRBD1, 6 bases. The V gene's germline CDR1 is SEHNR and CDR2 FQNEAQ (reference sequence). This CDR3 contains 16 residues. V was trimmed by 3 bases and J by 6 bases, leaving 21 bases between them. CDR3 sequence reads: CASSFDLAGELREQYF. DNA of the CDR3: TGTGCCAGCAGCTTTGATTTGGCAGGGGAGTTACGCGAGCAGTACTTC.

V is TRBV15 and J is TRBJ1-5; D unclear. Per the germline V gene, CDR1 is LNHNV and CDR2 is YYDKDF (reference sequence). Trimming removed 1 base at V and 3 bases at J, with 13 bases between. The CDR3 is 16 residues long. DNA of the CDR3: TGTGCCACCAGCAGAGCAACGGAAAGGCACAATCAGCCCCAGCATTTT. As protein: CATSRATERHNQPQHF.

The chain is built from TRBV6-5 and TRBJ1-1; possible D gene TRBD1, 5 bases. Germline CDR1 MNHEY, CDR2 SVGAGI. V gave up 6 bases and J gave up 7 bases, with 9 bases separating them. This CDR3 contains 11 residues. CDR3 sequence (DNA): TGTGCCAGCAGCGGGACGGTTGAAGCTTTCTTT. This encodes CASSGTVEAFF.

The chain uses TRBV6-5 and TRBJ1-2; D possibly corresponds to TRBD1 (5 bases). V was shortened by 7 bases and J by 3 bases, with 18 bases between the two germline ends. This CDR3 is 15 amino acids long. Germline loops: CDR1 MNHEY, CDR2 SVGAGI. CDR3 amino acids: CASTQAGGADYGYTF. The CDR3 bases are TGTGCCAGCACCCAGGCGGGAGGGGCGGACTATGGCTACACCTTC.

This chain uses TRBV5-6 with TRBJ1-1; no firm D call. Trimming left V 3 bases short and J 11 bases short, with 11 bases between. The germline V gene encodes CDR1 SGHDT and CDR2 YYEEEE. The CDR3 consists of 11 residues. The CDR3 DNA follows: TGTGCCAGCAGCTGGGAGGGTGAGGCTTTCTTT. Translating gives CASSWEGEAFF.

For this clone: Germline and junction disagree at one end, which may indicate a read error. The chain is built from TRBV18 and TRBJ2-7, with 9 bases identical to TRBD1. CDR3 size: 13 residues. Germline CDR1 reads KGHSH; CDR2 reads LQKENI. CDR3 sequence: CASLPQGANEQYF. The CDR3 DNA follows: TGTGCCAGCTTACCACAGGGGGCGAACGAGCAGTACTTC.

V usage is TRBV24-1 and J usage is TRBJ2-3; either TRBD1 or TRBD2 may fit D (5 bases each). V was clipped by 4 bases and J by 1 base, with 14 bases between them. Germline loops: CDR1 KGHDR, CDR2 SFDVKD. This CDR3 comprises 16 residues. The CDR3 sequence is CATSDRPGRGTDTQYF. CDR3 DNA: TGTGCCACCAGTGACCGCCCAGGGAGAGGCACAGATACGCAGTATTTT.

A few counts support this clone. The V gene is TRBV4-1, the J gene TRBJ1-1; tentative D call: TRBD1 (5 bases). This CDR3 is built from 14 residues. V lost 1 base to trimming and J lost 1 base, with 7 bases between them. Germline V gives CDR1 MGHRA, CDR2 YSYEKL. This CDR3 reads CASSQVGGNTEAFF. CDR3 sequence (DNA): TGCGCCAGCAGCCAAGTGGGGGGGAACACTGAAGCTTTCTTT.

This rearrangement joins TRBV4-2 to TRBJ2-1; 15 bases are a match to TRBD2. CDR3 length: 17 amino acids. Losses at the gene ends were 3 bases for V and 4 bases for J; bases not matched to a gene: 4. Germline assignment: CDR1 LGHNA and CDR2 YNFKEQ. The CDR3, as DNA: TGTGCCAGCAGCCATTGGACTAGCGGGGGGGTTTACAATGAGCAGTTCTTC. Its translation is CASSHWTSGGVYNEQFF.

V usage is TRBV29-1 and J usage is TRBJ2-1; perhaps TRBD2 as D (7 bases). With 7 bases removed from V and 2 bases from J, the gap between germline ends came to 12 bases. This CDR3 region has 13 residues. In germline, CDR1 is SQVTM, CDR2 ANQGSEA. CDR3 in amino acids: CSGGGRAYNEQFF. CDR3 coding DNA: TGCAGCGGAGGGGGGAGGGCCTACAATGAGCAGTTCTTC.

The chain joins TRBV10-3 to TRBJ1-1, with TRBD1 as a possible D gene (5 bases). The germline V gene has CDR1 ENHRY and CDR2 SYGVKD. CDR3 length: 11 amino acids. V dropped 7 bases and J dropped 8 bases, with 11 bases sitting between them. The CDR3 spells CAIKGSAEAFF. CDR3 coding DNA: TGTGCCATCAAGGGGTCCGCCGAAGCTTTCTTT.

The rearrangement uses TRBV9 and TRBJ1-1; TRBD1 matches at 7 bases. CDR1 and CDR2 (germline): SGDLS, YYNGEE. The CDR3 is made up of 15 amino acids. After removal of 4 bases from V and 6 bases from J, the junction contained 12 bases not matched to a gene. CDR3 region: CASSSGGAVIAEAFF. The CDR3 bases are TGTGCCAGCAGCTCAGGGGGGGCTGTAATCGCTGAAGCTTTCTTT.

The chain carries TRBV19 and TRBJ1-1; perhaps TRBD1 as D (5 bases). The CDR3 runs 15 residues. The V gene's germline CDR1 is LNHDA and CDR2 SQIVND (reference sequence). V was cut by 4 bases and J by 3 bases, with 15 bases left in between. The CDR3 spells CASSTPGGVDTEAFF. CDR3 DNA sequence: TGTGCCAGTAGTACGCCGGGGGGGGTAGACACTGAAGCTTTCTTT. Based on the CDR3 plus reference TRBV19 and TRBJ1-1, the full variable domain is DGGITQSPKYLFRKEGQNVTLSCEQNLNHDAMYWYRQDPGQGLRLIYYSQIVNDFQKGDIAEGYSVSREKKESFPLTVTSAQKNPTAFYLCASSTPGGVDTEAFFGQGTRLTVV.

The chain joins TRBV6-6 to TRBJ2-1; a possible D gene is TRBD2 (7 bases). Trimming cost V 0 bases and J 8 bases, with 17 bases left between them. This CDR3 has 16 residues. Germline values: CDR1 MNHNY, CDR2 SVGAGI (reference sequence). Written as DNA, the CDR3 is TGTGCCAGCAGTTACTCTCGAGGGGGGGCCCGCGATGAGCAGTTCTTC. This gives the protein CASSYSRGGARDEQFF.

The chain couples TRBV5-5 to TRBJ1-2; no clear D gene. Germline CDR1 SGHKS, CDR2 YYEKEE (reference sequence). V lost 1 base and J lost 8, with 9 bases in between. The length of the CDR3 is 12 residues. The CDR3 sequence is CASSLSLTGYTF. The CDR3 bases are TGTGCCAGCAGCTTGTCCCTGACCGGCTACACCTTC.

V gene TRBV5-1 combines with J gene TRBJ2-7, with 9 bases matching TRBD2. J lost 2 bases, V lost 0 bases, and 9 bases had no gene match. The CDR3 sequence is 17 residues long. Germline V gives CDR1 SGHRS, CDR2 YFSETQ. The CDR3 DNA follows: TGCGCCAGCAGCTTGGGAAGCGGGGGGACTGTCCCCTACGAGCAGTACTTC. The encoded protein is CASSLGSGGTVPYEQYF.

The rearrangement joins TRBV16 to TRBJ1-2; D is unclear. With 4 bases removed from V and 6 bases from J, the gap between germline ends came to 15 bases. Germline-derived CDR1 and CDR2 are KGHSY and FQNENV. This CDR3 comprises 14 residues. This CDR3 reads CASSLSFRGNGYTF. The DNA for the CDR3 is TGTGCCAGCAGCCTCAGTTTTCGGGGAAATGGCTACACCTTC.

The DNA for the CDR3 is TGTGCCAGCTCTCACCCCGGGACAGGGACCTACGAGCAGTACTTC. This encodes CASSHPGTGTYEQYF. V is TRBV18 and J is TRBJ2-7; TRBD1 matches at 9 bases. The V and J ends lost 6 bases and 2 bases, in that order; junction bases with no gene match: 8. This CDR3 contains 15 residues. Looked up from germline, CDR1 is KGHSH and CDR2 is LQKENI.

The J gene is TRBJ2-4, the V gene TRBV20-1; unclear D gene. The CDR3 spans 14 residues. Trimming took 3 bases from V and 7 from J, leaving 16 bases between them. Per the germline V gene, CDR1 is DFQATT and CDR2 is SNEGSKA (reference sequence). The CDR3 nucleotides are TGCAGTGCTAGTGTGGGGTACGGGCCTAACATTCAGTACTTC. Protein sequence: CSASVGYGPNIQYF.

The J gene is TRBJ1-3, the V gene TRBV13; 10 bases are shared with TRBD1. CDR3 length equals 15 residues. CDR1 PRHDT and CDR2 FYEKMQ come from the germline V gene (reference sequence). J lost 2 bases, V lost 5 bases, and 3 bases had no gene match. CDR3 nucleotide sequence: TGTGCCAGCAGCGCCGGACAGGGGGCTGGAAACACCATATATTTT. Translation gives CASSAGQGAGNTIYF.

The gene calls are TRBV29-1 and TRBJ2-7; D gene unclear. The V end was cut by 2 bases, the J end by 4 bases, with 15 bases between. This CDR3 comprises 14 residues. Germline CDR1 and CDR2: SQVTM and ANQGSEA. CDR3 protein: CSVEFLGHPYEQYF. The CDR3, as DNA: TGCAGCGTTGAATTTCTGGGCCACCCATACGAGCAGTACTTC.

The chain links TRBV7-9 to TRBJ1-6; D is undetermined. Trimming left V 2 bases short and J 7 bases short, with 15 bases between. CDR3 length: 16 residues. Per the germline V gene, CDR1 is SEHNR and CDR2 is FQNEAQ (reference sequence). CDR3 amino acids: CASSLRGPRANSPLHF. The CDR3 nucleotides are TGTGCCAGCAGCTTACGCGGCCCAAGGGCCAATTCACCCCTCCACTTT.